The entry below describes one T cell receptor beta chain. No cognate antigen has been identified for it. Qualities for individual bases were not recorded, and no much larger clone is one base off. The ViraFEST assay stimulated PBMC with viral peptide pools and then used TCR sequencing to identify antigen-specific CD4+ T cell clonotypes by expansion. After less than eleven days of culture, CD4+ T cells were isolated with the EasySep CD4+ T cell isolation kit. None of the healthy vaccine recipients had a prior SARS-CoV-2 infection, which was confirmed by nucleocapsid antibody tests that came back negative both before and after vaccination. About 2.1 million PBMC per well were cultured in IMDM with around 5% human AB serum, 10 IU/ml IL-2 and gentamicin, plus 10 ug/ml peptides. On days 3 and 7, half of the culture medium was replaced with fresh IL-2-containing medium. Unless otherwise noted, each peptide stimulation condition was cultured in triplicate wells. PBMC were separated from whole blood using Ficoll-Paque Plus gradient centrifugation and were then either cryopreserved at -140C or used fresh. The overlapping peptide pools covered the spike proteins of SARS-CoV-2 as well as those of the common cold coronaviruses HCoV-NL63, HCoV-OC43 and HCoV-229E. The QIAamp micro DNA kit was used to extract genomic DNA from the cultured CD4+ T cells.

The data were obtained in a study of vaccination effects on CD4 cells after COVID-19 (dated by TCRdb to 2021 to 2024). About the study as a whole: Each participant received two doses of an mRNA SARS-CoV-2 vaccine, either BNT162b2 or mRNA-1273. The study compared SARS-CoV-2 spike-specific CD4+ TCR repertoires before and after mRNA vaccination in COVID-19 convalescent patients and infection-naive vaccine recipients. The full study included 9 to 10 COVID-19 convalescent patients and several SARS-CoV-2-naive healthy vaccine recipients. Cultures from other donors in the study were sequenced using the Oncomine TCR Beta short-read assay on an Illumina iSeq 100.

What the research found in general, with its limitations: Both infection-induced and vaccine-induced clones contracted markedly at late post-vaccination timepoints, which is consistent with waning T cell responses. Limitations of the study were the small number of convalescent patients and the absence of early post-infection timepoints. In healthy vaccine recipients, vaccine-induced clones were almost all SARS-CoV-2 mono-reactive, with only 1 of 255 being cross-reactive with common cold coronaviruses.

CDR3 length: 15 amino acids, cysteine to phenylalanine. Solely the CDR3 DNA is kept, with 45 bases framed from the first base. Trimming takes 0 bases from V and 0 bases from J, and the germline ends sit 9 bases apart. Via the germline V gene, CDR1 is SGHTS and CDR2 YDEGEE. To prepare the library, the immunoSEQ multiplex PCR assay was applied. TCR beta CDR3 sequencing was performed on DNA from the cultured, isolated CD4+ T cells. The paper's processing steps were these. Non-productive TCR sequences were removed, reads were trimmed to the CDR3 region, and CDR3s of at least 7 amino acids were retained. The MANAFEST web app was used to identify antigen-specific clonotypes by comparing expansion in peptide wells with expansion in reference cultures. To count as positive, a clone had to show expansion at FDR<0.05 compared with the reference and with all other wells, an odds ratio above 5, and a frequency above 0.1% in two replicate wells. A clonotype was called cross-reactive if it was significantly expanded both in SARS-CoV-2 spike wells and in at least one common cold coronavirus spike condition. CDR3 similarity was assessed by Levenshtein distance using the stringdist R package, and unrooted trees were constructed with ape in R 3.6.1. The source is immuneACCESS, and TCRdb retained only in-frame sequences with V and J called. Part of the clones is not carried over; for the studies checked, unresolved V genes explain less than half of this, and the remainder is unexplained. The V and J calls and clone size are taken from that table; D and trimming were inferred from the DNA. The sample table holds about 60,000 clones, of which 75% to 85% were seen once. The ten biggest clones cover under 3% of the sample.

The clonotype comes from a human donor who received a COVID-19 vaccine. The input for sequencing was CD4+ T cells from PBMCs cultured with HCoV-229E spike peptides, taken before COVID-19 vaccination. In light of the paper, this sample's cell subset or site label describes: HCoV-229E spike overlapping peptide pool stimulation. This chain joins TRBV5-8 to TRBJ1-1, with the D gene uncertain. The bases read TGTGCCAGCAGCTTGGGACCGAATATGAACACTGAAGCTTTCTTT. This yields the protein CASSLGPNMNTEAFF.